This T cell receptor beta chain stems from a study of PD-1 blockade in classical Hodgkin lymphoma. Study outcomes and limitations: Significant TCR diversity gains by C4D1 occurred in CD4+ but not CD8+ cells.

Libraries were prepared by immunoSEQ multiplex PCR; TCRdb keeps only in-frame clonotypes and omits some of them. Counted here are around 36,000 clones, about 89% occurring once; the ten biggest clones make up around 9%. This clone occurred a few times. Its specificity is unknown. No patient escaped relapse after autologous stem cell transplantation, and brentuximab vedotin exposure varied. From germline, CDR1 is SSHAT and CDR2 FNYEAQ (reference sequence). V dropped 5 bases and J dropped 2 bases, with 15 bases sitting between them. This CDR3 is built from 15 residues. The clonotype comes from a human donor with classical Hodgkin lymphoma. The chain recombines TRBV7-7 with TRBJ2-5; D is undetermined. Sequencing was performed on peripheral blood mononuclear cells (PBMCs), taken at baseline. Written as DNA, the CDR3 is TGTGCCAGCAGCCTCGGTTGGGCGCGACAAGAGACCCAGTACTTC. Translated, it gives CASSLGWARQETQYF.